This T cell receptor (beta chain) is drawn from a study of T cells in Graves' hyperthyroidism and ophthalmopathy. Study-wide results and limits: The model anticipated ophthalmopathy a median approximately six months pre-onset.

The study enrolled patients aged 18 to 65 with newly diagnosed hyperthyroidism of under 2 months' duration. In making diagnoses, clinical symptoms, serum thyroxine and TRAb, thyroid ultrasound and orbital computed tomography were all used. This sample holds PBMCs from under 11 ml fresh peripheral blood. The source material, RNA transcripts, was used to amplify TCR beta CDR3 regions. First-round RT-PCR of the TCR CDR3 relied on the HTBI primer set. TCRdb re-called the multiplex PCR reads through MiXCR, storing one row per CDR3 protein. The sample yields about 840,000 distinct CDR3 sequences, 35% to 40% seen once. As for this clonotype: Its antigen is not identified.

From germline, CDR1 is SGHVS and CDR2 FNYEAQ. The V gene end was trimmed by 4 bases and the J gene end by 1 base; junction bases not matched to a gene: 1. The CDR3 runs 14 residues. The chain carries TRBV7-6 and TRBJ2-3; 8 bases are shared with TRBD1. The sequencing input was blood. The sequence came from a young man with Graves' hyperthyroidism. The CDR3 here is CASSWTGRTDTQYF. CDR3 nucleotides: TGTGCCAGCAGCTGGACAGGGCGCACAGATACGCAGTATTTT.